This TCR beta chain was recovered during a study of T cells in narcolepsy. Study-level background: Patients with NT1 or NT2 and healthy control donors were enrolled.

V lost 2 bases and J 6 bases, leaving 12 bases between the germline ends. Germline V lookup: CDR1 SGHRS, CDR2 YFSETQ. The length of the CDR3 is 14 residues. Sequencing was performed with immunoSEQ multiplex PCR; in TCRdb, only in-frame clones are kept and a portion is missing. The table shows about 24,000 clones, with around 85% occurring only once. As regards this clone: Its antigen is unidentified.

Study-wide results and limits: Comparing one patient's CSF and blood CD4+ clonotypes highlighted HCRT- and TRIB2-specific autoreactive clonotypes. Autoreactive clone sequences were missing from some blood memory CD4+ repertoires. Autoreactive clonotypes reportedly recurred in blood of same and different patients, not controls.

Sequenced sample: CD45RA- memory CD4+ T cells from PBMCs. The TCR comes from a human donor with narcolepsy. The chain couples TRBV5-1 to TRBJ1-3; D is unresolved. The DNA for the CDR3 is TGCGCCAGCAGCTTCAACAGCCAAGAAAACACCATATATTTT. This translates into CASSFNSQENTIYF.